A single sample is the source of the 12 T cell receptor beta chains below, sequenced in a study of blood T cell repertoires in COVID-19. This table comes from immunoSEQ multiplex PCR, and its TCRdb copy is limited to in-frame clones, with some not included. This sample has about 170,000 clones, with 74% found just once. Sequenced material: peripheral blood. These receptors were collected from a woman of 80 years or more with acute or convalescent COVID-19.

The chain is built from TRBV3-1 (or the pseudogene TRBV3-2) and TRBJ2-2, with 9 bases that match TRBD2. The ends lost 4 bases at V and 0 bases at J; junction bases unmatched: 15. Germline CDR1 and CDR2: LGHDT and YNNKEL (reference sequence). This CDR3 has 20 residues. In DNA form, the CDR3 reads TGTGCCAGCAGCCCCCCGGTGGGGACTAGCCCTCACTCGAACACCGGGGAGCTGTTTTTT. This sequence encodes CASSPPVGTSPHSNTGELFF.

The V call is TRBV4-3, the J call TRBJ2-3, with 12 bases lining up with TRBD1. The CDR3 spans 20 residues. V shed 4 bases and J 1 base; nucleotides not matched to a gene: 15. CDR1 is LGHNA and CDR2 is YSLEER in the germline V gene. The CDR3 loop reads CASSRPSGTGGVVGTDTQYF. The CDR3 nucleotides are TGCGCCAGCAGCCGCCCCTCGGGGACAGGGGGCGTAGTGGGCACAGATACGCAGTATTTT.

This clone showed up just a few times. The rearrangement links TRBV7-2 to TRBJ2-5, with TRBD2 identical over 7 bases. This CDR3 region has 15 residues. The germline V gene has CDR1 SGHTA and CDR2 FQGNSA. V gave up 4 bases and J gave up 2 bases; unmatched junction bases: 7. The CDR3 sequence: CASSSGGGPQETQYF. DNA of the CDR3: TGTGCCAGCAGCTCCGGCGGGGGTCCGCAAGAGACCCAGTACTTC.

The rearrangement joins TRBV27 to TRBJ1-4; tentatively, D is TRBD1 (5 bases). Trimming removed 7 bases at V and 0 bases at J, with 12 bases between. This CDR3 has 15 residues. Per germline, CDR1 MNHEY and CDR2 SMNVEV (reference sequence). Here the CDR3 reads CASTTGLATNEKLFF. The CDR3 nucleotides are TGTGCCAGCACAACAGGCCTTGCAACTAATGAAAAACTGTTTTTT.

This clone appeared once. The chain uses TRBV11-2 and TRBJ2-2; D call uncertain. CDR3 length equals 14 residues. Looked up from germline, CDR1 is SGHAT and CDR2 is FQNNGV. With 5 bases removed from V and 7 bases from J, the gap between germline ends came to 14 bases. CDR3 DNA sequence: TGTGCCAGCAGCATTACAGTACTGGTCGGGGAGCTGTTTTTT. It yields the protein CASSITVLVGELFF.

This chain connects TRBV27 to TRBJ2-5; a possible D gene is TRBD1 (6 bases). The V end lost 3 bases, the J end lost 2 bases, and 10 bases lay between the germline ends. CDR1 is MNHEY and CDR2 is SMNVEV in the germline V gene (reference sequence). The CDR3 is 14 residues long. CDR3 protein: CASSFFRGQETQYF. For the CDR3, the DNA is TGTGCCAGCAGTTTCTTCAGGGGTCAAGAGACCCAGTACTTC.

The rearrangement uses TRBV28 and TRBJ1-1, with D perhaps matching TRBD1 (5 bases). V lost 3 bases, J lost 0 bases, and 14 bases lay in between. Germline V gene data show CDR1 as MDHEN and CDR2 as SYDVKM. CDR3 length: 16 residues. The CDR3 bases are TGTGCCAGCAGTTTCATTTGGGGCCGGCTGAACACTGAAGCTTTCTTT. This gives the protein CASSFIWGRLNTEAFF.

The rearrangement links TRBV5-1 to TRBJ1-2; D gene uncertain. The ends were cut back, 0 bases at V and 6 bases at J, with 12 bases in the middle. Germline V lookup: CDR1 SGHRS, CDR2 YFSETQ. This CDR3 has 14 amino acids. CDR3 nucleotide sequence: TGCGCCAGCAGCTTGGCAGGAACGTCAGATGGCTACACCTTC. Amino acid sequence: CASSLAGTSDGYTF. The whole variable domain, filled in from reference TRBV5-1 and TRBJ1-2, reads KAGVTQTPRYLIKTRGQQVTLSCSPISGHRSVSWYQQTPGQGLQFLFEYFSETQRNKGNFPGRFSGRQFSNSRSEMNVSTLELGDSALYLCASSLAGTSDGYTFGSGTRLTVV.

This sequence joins TRBV4-1 and TRBJ2-2; D is undetermined. The V gene's germline CDR1 is MGHRA and CDR2 YSYEKL. Trimming shortened V by 2 bases and J by 4 bases, and 5 bases separated the two germline ends. The CDR3 loop spans 13 amino acids. The CDR3 region has the DNA TGCGCCAGCAGCCAACCTCCCACCGGGGAGCTGTTTTTT. Translated: CASSQPPTGELFF.

This chain joins TRBV10-3 and TRBJ2-1, with TRBD1 matching 7 bases. This CDR3 has 14 amino acids. With V trimmed by 7 bases and J by 5 bases, 8 bases remained unmatched. Germline CDR1 reads ENHRY; CDR2 reads SYGVKD. The DNA for the CDR3 is TGTGCCATCAATAGGGGGCCTAACAACAATGAGCAGTTCTTC. Translating gives CAINRGPNNNEQFF.

This clone was counted between two and nine times. This rearrangement joins TRBV20-1 to TRBJ2-1; D assignment may be TRBD1 or TRBD2 (5 bases each). The CDR3 loop spans 14 amino acids. Per the germline V gene, CDR1 is DFQATT and CDR2 is SNEGSKA (reference sequence). V shed 3 bases and J shed 3 bases, with 12 bases lying between them. As DNA, the CDR3 is TGCAGTGCTAGTGGGGGAGAGGTCTACAATGAGCAGTTCTTC. This codes for CSASGGEVYNEQFF.

This rearrangement joins TRBV19 to TRBJ1-5; the D is unclear. This CDR3 has 15 residues. Trimming removed 6 bases at V and 0 bases at J, with 12 bases between. Germline V gives CDR1 LNHDA, CDR2 SQIVND (reference sequence). As DNA, the CDR3 is TGTGCCAGTAGCTTCGACGGAGATAGCAATCAGCCCCAGCATTTT. It translates to CASSFDGDSNQPQHF.